This T cell receptor beta chain was observed in a study of HIV-infected patients and healthy controls. The CDR3 consists of 17 residues. Per germline, CDR1 MNHNY and CDR2 SVGAGI (reference sequence). With V trimmed by 0 bases and J by 2 bases, 6 bases remained unmatched. This clonotype has only a few counts. Its cognate antigen is unknown. Alpha and beta constant-region primers primed reverse transcription of 500 to 550 ng RNA. Alpha and beta chain libraries were made separately by chain-specific third strand synthesis with multiplexing indices. TCRdb re-derived calls from the 5' RACE reads in MiXCR, one entry per CDR3 protein. The sample carries some 5,000 distinct CDR3 sequences, around 8.8% recorded once. All unsorted peripheral T cells were captured because whole blood was used without fractionation. Study observations and caveats: In healthy controls, MAIT alpha CDR3s were common; in HIV+ repertoires, severely depleted.

The origin of this receptor is an adult with HIV infection. This specimen was blood, taken before antiretroviral therapy. This sequence joins TRBV6-6 and TRBJ2-2; TRBD1 matches 7 bases. The chain's CDR3 is CASSYSTGTDNTGELFF. The CDR3 nucleotides read TGTGCCAGCAGTTACTCGACTGGGACAGACAACACCGGGGAGCTGTTTTTT.